These T cell receptor beta chains were read from a single sample in a study of cytomegalovirus exposure and HLA in healthy donors. Sequencing was performed with immunoSEQ multiplex PCR; in TCRdb, only in-frame clones are kept and a portion is missing. The sample has 54,000 or so clones; approximately 52% are singletons. Sequencing was performed on PBMCs. These receptors were taken from a human donor in good health. The CDR3 runs from the conserved cysteine through the conserved F or W. The D gene is left open where the match is weak. Expanded clones get a size class; other rows say once, few or many, or leave the size out.

J: TRBJ2-7
V: TRBV6-5
D: NA
size: few
DNA: TGTGCCAGCAGTTACTCAGGGAGTAGCTCCTACGAGCAGTACTTC
CDR3: CASSYSGSSSYEQYF

J: TRBJ2-7
V: TRBV25-1
D: NA
size: NA
DNA: TGTGCCAGCAGTGTAGGACAGTCCTACGAGCAGTACTTC
CDR3: CASSVGQSYEQYF

J: TRBJ2-3
V: TRBV29-1
D: NA
size: NA
DNA: TGCAGCGTTGAACGAGAAGGCAGGGGAATCGCAGATACGCAGTATTTT
CDR3: CSVEREGRGIADTQYF

J: TRBJ2-1
V: TRBV6-5
D: NA
size: NA
DNA: TGTGCCAGCAGTTACGACCGAGGGGGTTCCAATGAGCAGTTCTTC
CDR3: CASSYDRGGSNEQFF

J: TRBJ1-2
V: TRBV28
D: NA
size: NA
DNA: TGTGCCAGCAGAGTCGGGGGGGGCGGGATGTTAGCTAACTATGGCTACACCTTC
CDR3: CASRVGGGGMLANYGYTF

J: TRBJ1-5
V: TRBV6-5
D: NA
size: NA
DNA: TGTGCCAGCAGTTATTCGGCCGGGGGGAATCAGCCCCAGCATTTT
CDR3: CASSYSAGGNQPQHF

J: TRBJ1-1
V: TRBV6-5
D: TRBD1
size: NA
DNA: TGTGCCAGCACATTCGGGGCAGGGGGTTTGACTGAAGCTTTCTTT
CDR3: CASTFGAGGLTEAFF

J: TRBJ1-2
V: TRBV4-1
D: NA
size: NA
DNA: TGCGCCAGCAGCCAAGAGTTTCGGGCTAACTATGGCTACACCTTC
CDR3: CASSQEFRANYGYTF

J: TRBJ1-1
V: TRBV18
D: NA
size: few
DNA: TGTGCCAGCTCACCACCGGGAGGTACTATGAACACTGAAGCTTTCTTT
CDR3: CASSPPGGTMNTEAFF

J: TRBJ1-1
V: TRBV6-6
D: TRBD1
size: medium-sized
DNA: TGTGCCAGCAACAAACAGGGGAGTACTGAAGCTTTCTTT
CDR3: CASNKQGSTEAFF